This TCR beta chain appears in the sequencing data of a study of blood T cell repertoires in COVID-19. Study overall: Material from acute and convalescent COVID-19 was sourced from the United States, Italy and Spain.

A remark on this clone: The same CDR3 also results from other DNA sequences found in this sample.

CDR1 is KGHSH and CDR2 is LQKENI in the germline V gene. V gave up 2 bases and J gave up 2 bases; unmatched junction bases: 0. The CDR3 covers 14 residues. The method was immunoSEQ multiplex PCR; TCRdb's version includes in-frame clones alone and lacks a portion of them. The table has some 370,000 clones, around 89% seen once. Specimen: peripheral blood. This sequence originates from a middle-aged man with acute or convalescent COVID-19. V usage is TRBV18 and J usage is TRBJ2-1, with 7 bases fitting TRBD1. The CDR3 loop reads CASSPGTAYNEQFF. The DNA of the CDR3 is TGTGCCAGCTCACCAGGGACAGCCTACAATGAGCAGTTCTTC. The variable domain in full, completed from reference TRBV18 and TRBJ2-1, reads NAGVMQNPRHLVRRRGQEARLRCSPMKGHSHVYWYRQLPEEGLKFMVYLQKENIIDESGMPKERFSAEFPKEGPSILRIQQVVRGDSAAYFCASSPGTAYNEQFFGPGTRLTVL.